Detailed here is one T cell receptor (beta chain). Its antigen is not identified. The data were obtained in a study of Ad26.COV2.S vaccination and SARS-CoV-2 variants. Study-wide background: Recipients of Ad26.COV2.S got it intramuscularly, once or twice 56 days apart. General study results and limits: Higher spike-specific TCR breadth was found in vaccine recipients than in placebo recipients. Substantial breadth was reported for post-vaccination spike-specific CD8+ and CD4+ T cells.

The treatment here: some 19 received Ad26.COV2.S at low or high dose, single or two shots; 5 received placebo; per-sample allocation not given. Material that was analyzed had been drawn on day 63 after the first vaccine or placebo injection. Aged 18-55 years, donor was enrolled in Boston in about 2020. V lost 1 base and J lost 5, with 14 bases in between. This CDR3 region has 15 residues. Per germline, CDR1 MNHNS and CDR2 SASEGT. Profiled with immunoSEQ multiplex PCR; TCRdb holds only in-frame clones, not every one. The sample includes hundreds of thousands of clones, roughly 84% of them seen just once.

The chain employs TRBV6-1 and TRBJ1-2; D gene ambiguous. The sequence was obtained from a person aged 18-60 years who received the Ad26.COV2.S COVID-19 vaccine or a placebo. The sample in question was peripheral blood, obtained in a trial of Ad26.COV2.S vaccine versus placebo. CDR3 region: CASSEVYSGKYGYTF. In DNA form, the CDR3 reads TGTGCCAGCAGTGAAGTGTACTCCGGGAAATATGGCTACACCTTC.